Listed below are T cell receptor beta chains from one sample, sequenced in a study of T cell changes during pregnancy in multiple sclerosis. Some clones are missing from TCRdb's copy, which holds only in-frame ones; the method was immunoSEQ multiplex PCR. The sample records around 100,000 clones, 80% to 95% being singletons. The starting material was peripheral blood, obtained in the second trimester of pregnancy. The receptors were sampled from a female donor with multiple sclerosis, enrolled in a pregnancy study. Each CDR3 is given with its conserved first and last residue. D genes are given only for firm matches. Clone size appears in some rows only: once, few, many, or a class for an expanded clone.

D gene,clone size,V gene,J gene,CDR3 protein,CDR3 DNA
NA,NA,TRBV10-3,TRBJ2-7,CAISDLQHGIYEQYF,TGTGCCATCAGTGACCTACAGCATGGAATTTACGAGCAGTACTTC
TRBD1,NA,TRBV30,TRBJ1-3,CAWSVWTGPSGNTIYF,TGTGCCTGGAGTGTTTGGACAGGGCCCTCTGGAAACACCATATATTTT
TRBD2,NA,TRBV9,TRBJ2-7,CASSVGPSGAYEQYF,TGTGCCAGCAGCGTGGGGCCCAGCGGGGCCTACGAGCAGTACTTC
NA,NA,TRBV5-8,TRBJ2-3,CASSLSGFTDTQYF,TGTGCCAGCAGCTTGTCGGGTTTTACAGATACGCAGTATTTT
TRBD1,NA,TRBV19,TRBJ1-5,CASSIADRGNQPQHF,TGTGCCAGTAGTATAGCGGACAGGGGCAATCAGCCCCAGCATTTT
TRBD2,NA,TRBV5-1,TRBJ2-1,CASSPSGRGGEQFF,TGCGCCAGCAGCCCTAGCGGGAGAGGGGGTGAGCAGTTCTTC
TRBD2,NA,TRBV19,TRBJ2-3,CASSTTGLAGFLDTQYF,TGTGCCAGTAGTACTACAGGACTAGCGGGATTTCTCGATACGCAGTATTTT
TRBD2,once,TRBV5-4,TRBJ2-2,CASSRSSGQGTGELFF,TGTGCCAGCAGCCGCTCTAGCGGGCAGGGCACCGGGGAGCTGTTTTTT
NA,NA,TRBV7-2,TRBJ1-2,CASSLSRDTSF,TGTGCCAGCAGCTTAAGTCGGGACACCTCCTTC
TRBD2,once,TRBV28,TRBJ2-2,CASSLFGGRETGELFF,TGTGCCAGCAGTTTATTCGGCGGGAGAGAAACCGGGGAGCTGTTTTTT
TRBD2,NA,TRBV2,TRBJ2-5,CATYGTSVGGAQYF,TGTGCCACCTACGGGACTAGCGTTGGGGGGGCCCAGTACTTC
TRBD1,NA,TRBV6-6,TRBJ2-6,CASNLDRGQVVNVLTF,TGTGCCAGCAACCTGGACAGGGGGCAAGTTGTCAACGTCCTGACTTTC
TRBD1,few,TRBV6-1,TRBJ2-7,CASSEEGTGVYEQYF,TGTGCCAGCAGTGAGGAGGGGACAGGGGTCTACGAGCAGTACTTC
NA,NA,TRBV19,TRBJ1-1,CASSTKLRPPSGAFF,TGTGCCAGTAGTACGAAGTTACGGCCGCCCAGCGGAGCTTTCTTT
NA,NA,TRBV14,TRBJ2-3,CASSHTQDTQYF,TGTGCCAGCAGCCACACCCAGGATACGCAGTATTTT
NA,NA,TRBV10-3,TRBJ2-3,CAISESAGVHTQYF,TGTGCCATCAGTGAGTCGGCGGGTGTACATACGCAGTATTTT
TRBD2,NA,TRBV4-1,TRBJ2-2,CASSQEIPPSGSFDTGELFF,TGCGCCAGCAGCCAAGAGATACCCCCTAGCGGGAGCTTTGACACCGGGGAGCTGTTTTTT
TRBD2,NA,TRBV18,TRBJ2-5,CASSPPTSGRGETQYF,TGTGCCAGCTCACCACCGACTAGCGGGAGGGGAGAGACCCAGTACTTC
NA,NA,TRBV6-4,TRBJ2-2,CASSDSGTTGELFF,TGTGCCAGCAGTGACTCCGGGACAACCGGGGAGCTGTTTTTT
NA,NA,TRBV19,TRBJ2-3,CASSLRGTIRDTQYF,TGTGCCAGTAGTTTAAGGGGCACGATTCGGGATACGCAGTATTTT
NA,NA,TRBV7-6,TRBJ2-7,CASSLARGFGYEQYF,TGTGCCAGCAGCTTAGCGCGGGGATTCGGCTACGAGCAGTACTTC
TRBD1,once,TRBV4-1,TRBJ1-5,CASSQTGQGRSDQPQHF,TGCGCCAGCAGCCAAACCGGACAGGGACGATCTGATCAGCCCCAGCATTTT
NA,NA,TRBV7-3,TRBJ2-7,CASSQSKGPYEQYF,TGTGCCAGCAGCCAATCGAAGGGGCCCTACGAGCAGTACTTC
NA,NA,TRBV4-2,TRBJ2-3,CASSQGREDTQYF,TGTGCCAGCAGCCAGGGCCGCGAAGATACGCAGTATTTT
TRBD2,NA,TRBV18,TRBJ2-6,CASSPGTTSAYSGANVLTF,TGTGCCAGCTCACCAGGGACTACCTCCGCATACTCTGGGGCCAACGTCCTGACTTTC
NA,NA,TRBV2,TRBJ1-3,CASSTVRNTIYF,TGTGCCAGCAGTACTGTTAGAAACACCATATATTTT
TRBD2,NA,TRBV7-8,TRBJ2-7,CASSSSIAGGYYEQYF,TGTGCCAGCAGCTCCTCAATAGCGGGAGGATATTACGAGCAGTACTTC
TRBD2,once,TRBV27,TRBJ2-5,CASSILAGVGETQYF,TGTGCCAGCAGTATACTAGCGGGAGTCGGGGAGACCCAGTACTTC
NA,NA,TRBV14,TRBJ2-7,CASSQGTAIRYEQYF,TGTGCCAGCAGCCAAGGGACAGCAATTCGCTACGAGCAGTACTTC
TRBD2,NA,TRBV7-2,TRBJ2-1,CASSLGLAGPSHEQFF,TGTGCCAGCAGCTTAGGGTTAGCGGGCCCCTCCCATGAGCAGTTCTTC
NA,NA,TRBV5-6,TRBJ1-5,CASSLGQFSNQPQHF,TGTGCCAGCAGCTTGGGGCAGTTTAGCAATCAGCCCCAGCATTTT
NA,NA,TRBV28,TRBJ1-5,CASTLPGKPQHF,TGTGCCAGCACCCTCCCCGGTAAGCCCCAGCATTTT
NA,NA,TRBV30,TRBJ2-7,CAWSQGGYEQYF,TGTGCCTGGAGCCAGGGGGGCTACGAGCAGTACTTC
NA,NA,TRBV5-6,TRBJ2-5,CASSLGRRETQYF,TGTGCCAGCAGCTTGGGGAGAAGAGAGACCCAGTACTTC
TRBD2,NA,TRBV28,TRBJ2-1,CASRGLADNEQFF,TGTGCCAGCAGGGGACTAGCGGACAATGAGCAGTTCTTC
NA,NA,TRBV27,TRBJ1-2,CASSFWADYGYTF,TGTGCCAGCAGTTTTTGGGCAGACTATGGCTACACCTTC
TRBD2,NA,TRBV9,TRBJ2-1,CASSVVASGNNEQFF,TGTGCCAGCAGCGTAGTGGCTAGCGGCAACAATGAGCAGTTCTTC
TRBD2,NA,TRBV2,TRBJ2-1,CASSEAGLAGWGEQFF,TGTGCCAGCAGTGAAGCGGGACTAGCGGGTTGGGGGGAGCAGTTCTTC
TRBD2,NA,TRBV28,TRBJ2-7,CASSSGTSVYEQYF,TGTGCCAGCAGTTCCGGGACTAGCGTGTACGAGCAGTACTTC
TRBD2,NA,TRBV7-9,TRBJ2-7,CASSLASSGGPREQYF,TGTGCCAGCAGCTTAGCGAGTAGCGGGGGACCTAGGGAGCAGTACTTC
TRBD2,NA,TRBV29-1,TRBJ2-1,CSVVPGGEQFF,TGCAGCGTTGTACCGGGGGGTGAGCAGTTCTTC
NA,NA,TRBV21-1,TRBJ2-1,CASSKRQGRANEQFF,TGTGCCAGCAGCAAACGTCAGGGGAGGGCTAATGAGCAGTTCTTC
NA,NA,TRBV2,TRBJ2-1,CASRDISYNEQFF,TGTGCCAGCCGGGACATCTCCTACAATGAGCAGTTCTTC
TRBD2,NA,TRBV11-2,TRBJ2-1,CASSSWAGGDEQFF,TGTGCCAGCAGCTCCTGGGCGGGAGGTGATGAGCAGTTCTTC
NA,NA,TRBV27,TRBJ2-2,CASSLGRPNTGELFF,TGTGCCAGCAGTTTAGGCAGGCCCAACACCGGGGAGCTGTTTTTT
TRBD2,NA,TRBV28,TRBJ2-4,CASSPHSGVAKNIQYF,TGTGCCAGCAGTCCTCATAGCGGGGTAGCCAAAAACATTCAGTACTTC
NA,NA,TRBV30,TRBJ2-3,CAWSSFPTDTQYF,TGTGCCTGGAGCTCCTTTCCCACAGATACGCAGTATTTT